This T cell receptor delta chain was sequenced for a study of gamma-delta chains in newborns, infants, children. TCRdb re-called the reads through CATT. Of 1,500 to 2,000 delta-chain clones in the sample, 6% to 9% are singletons; the top ten hold more than 15%. In this sample, this clone turned up a few times. TCRdb's listed protein matches a much larger clone and diverges from this DNA's translation at residue 4, likely through a read error; the protein shown comes from the DNA. This CDR3 is 14 amino acids long. Looked up from germline, CDR1 is TSWWSYY and CDR2 is QGS. The receptor was isolated from a child who was a newborn, infant or young child, either healthy, febrile or measles-vaccinated (not recorded which). The sample taken for sequencing was blood. This sequence joins TRDV1 and TRDJ1; no reliable D call. CDR3 coding DNA: TGTGCTCTTGAGGAACTCCTTGGAAGCGATAAACTCATCTTT. Translating gives CALEELLGSDKLIF.